This T cell receptor (beta chain) is from a study of T cells in localized non-small cell lung cancer. V lost 2 bases to trimming and J lost 3 bases; unmatched junction nucleotides: 4. The V gene's germline CDR1 is GTSNPN and CDR2 SVGIG (reference sequence). The length of the CDR3 is 13 residues. Clones were sequenced by immunoSEQ multiplex PCR, and TCRdb holds only the in-frame ones, with some missing. This table has roughly 84,000 clones, more than 70% appearing once. The chain has TRBV30 and TRBJ2-7; 7 nucleotides match TRBD1. Sequences were derived from peripheral blood, sampled before any cancer treatment. The sequence was obtained from a woman aged 35 to 70 with stage I squamous cell lung carcinoma. CDR3 bases: TGTGCCTGGAGTCGAGGGGGCAACTACGAGCAGTACTTC. Translation: CAWSRGGNYEQYF.